This entry lists 17 T cell receptor beta chains sequenced from one sample in a study of metastatic and nonmetastatic thyroid tumors. Patients underwent thyroid surgery, and none had received any treatment before it. TCRdb called clones again from the PCR reads with MiXCR. The repertoire has some 64,000 clones, about 4% of them found once; the top ten carry 20% to 25%. The material sequenced was blood. The receptors stem from a female donor with papillary thyroid cancer or a benign thyroid nodule (not recorded which). Some clones in this sample may be carry-over from other donors' samples.

There are many counts of this clone. V and J are TRBV20-1 and TRBJ2-5; TRBD1 is a possible D gene (6 bases). Germline V gene sequence: CDR1 DFQATT, CDR2 SNEGSKA (reference sequence). V gave up 3 bases and J gave up 5 bases, with 13 bases separating them. This CDR3 region has 13 residues. This chain's CDR3 is CSARGHLGETQYF. Here the CDR3 DNA reads TGCAGTGCTAGGGGACATTTGGGGGAGACCCAGTACTTC.

This clone was counted at least ten times. This rearrangement joins TRBV27 to TRBJ2-7, with 8 bases matching TRBD2. Losses at the gene ends were 6 bases for V and 6 bases for J; bases not matched to a gene: 16. This CDR3 contains 16 residues. The germline V gene has CDR1 MNHEY and CDR2 SMNVEV (reference sequence). The CDR3 loop reads CASRPMGLRGAGEQYF. The CDR3 DNA reads TGTGCCAGCAGGCCAATGGGGTTGCGGGGGGCGGGCGAGCAGTACTTC.

This clone was seen many times. The rearrangement joins TRBV20-1 to TRBJ2-7; D possibly corresponds to TRBD2 (5 bases). Germline lookup yields CDR1 DFQATT and CDR2 SNEGSKA (reference sequence). The CDR3 spans 18 residues. Between the trimmed V and J ends, which lost 2 bases and 4 bases, there was a span of 27 bases. CDR3 in amino acids: CSARRGRGPVAQGYEQYF. CDR3 coding DNA: TGCAGTGCTAGAAGAGGGAGAGGACCCGTCGCCCAAGGGTACGAGCAGTACTTC.

The sample holds many counts of this clone. The gene calls are TRBV4-1 and TRBJ1-2; D is possibly TRBD1 (6 bases). V lost 1 base to trimming and J lost 8 bases, with 8 bases between them. The germline CDR1 and CDR2 sequences are MGHRA and YSYEKL. The CDR3 loop spans 12 amino acids. The CDR3 DNA sequence: TGCGCCAGCAGCCAAGCAGGGGTAGGCTACACCTTC. Its translation is CASSQAGVGYTF.

This clone was seen more than once but under ten times. The genes are TRBV6-1 and TRBJ1-1, with D possibly TRBD1 on 6 matching bases. Trimming stripped 11 bases from V and 6 bases from J, with 16 bases between. CDR1 is MNHNS, CDR2 SASEGT, per germline. This CDR3 is built from 12 residues. For the CDR3, the DNA is TGTGCCTCCTTGGGGGCACGCCCTGAAGCTTTCTTT. Translating it yields CASLGARPEAFF.

This clone was detected many times. This sequence joins TRBV11-3 and TRBJ1-1; 11 bases are shared with TRBD1. Per the germline V gene, CDR1 is SGHNT and CDR2 is YENEEA. V was clipped by 5 bases and J by 5 bases; unmatched bases: 7. This CDR3 is built from 15 residues. The CDR3 bases are TGTGCCAGCAGCCACTGGGGACAGGGGGGGACTGAAGCTTTCTTT. Translating it yields CASSHWGQGGTEAFF.

At least ten counts were recorded for this clone. J is TRBJ2-7 and V is TRBV7-8; the D is unclear. This CDR3 is built from 14 residues. With 4 bases removed from V and 0 bases from J, the gap between germline ends came to 10 bases. Germline-derived CDR1 and CDR2 are SGHVS and FQNEAQ. CDR3 coding DNA: TGTGCCAGCAGCTCGGAGTGGGGCTCCTACGAGCAGTACTTC. It encodes CASSSEWGSYEQYF.

This clone occurred many times. The CDR3 here is CASSPGQNYEQYF. CDR3 coding DNA: TGTGCCAGCTCACCGGGACAAAACTACGAGCAGTACTTC. V gene TRBV18 combines with J gene TRBJ2-7; possible D gene TRBD1, 6 bases. Trimming removed 3 bases at V and 3 bases at J, with 9 bases between. Germline CDR1 KGHSH, CDR2 LQKENI. The CDR3 has 13 residues. The full variable domain, its missing parts supplied by reference TRBV18 and TRBJ2-7, is NAGVMQNPRHLVRRRGQEARLRCSPMKGHSHVYWYRQLPEEGLKFMVYLQKENIIDESGMPKERFSAEFPKEGPSILRIQQVVRGDSAAYFCASSPGQNYEQYFGPGTRLTVT.

This clone was recorded many times. V is TRBV19 and J is TRBJ2-1; the match to TRBD2 covers 9 bases. CDR3 length equals 15 residues. The V gene end was trimmed by 3 bases and the J gene end by 6 bases; junction bases not matched to a gene: 6. Germline V gene lookup returns CDR1 LNHDA and CDR2 SQIVND (reference sequence). Here the CDR3 reads CASSIRREGRNEQFF. The CDR3, as DNA: TGTGCCAGTAGTATTCGGCGGGAGGGCCGCAATGAGCAGTTCTTC.

For this clone: At one end, the junction sequence differs from germline, possibly due to a read error. This chain joins TRBV2 and TRBJ2-6; weak D call: TRBD2 (6 bases). The CDR3 runs to 14 residues. Germline CDR1 and CDR2: SNHLY and FYNNEI. The CDR3 DNA is TGTGCCAGCAAGAGGGACTCTTGGGCCAACTTCCTGACTTTC. Encoded protein: CASKRDSWANFLTF. The complete variable domain, with remaining parts taken from reference TRBV2 and TRBJ2-6, reads EPEVTQTPSHQVTQMGQEVILRCVPISNHLYFYWYRQILGQKVEFLVSFYNNEISEKSEIFDDQFSVERPDGSNFTLKIRSTKLEDSAMYFCASKRDSWANFLTFGAGSRLTVL.

Notes on this clone: At one end the junction does not follow the germline gene, possibly because of a read error. The chain employs TRBV15 and TRBJ2-2; 10 positions agree with TRBD1. Per germline, CDR1 LNHNV and CDR2 YYDKDF (reference sequence). The CDR3 has 17 amino acids. CDR3 residues: CATSAGQGFGDTGELFF. In nucleotides, the CDR3 is TGTGCCACCAGCGCGGGACAGGGGTTCGGGGACACCGGGGAGCTGTTCTTT.

The chain carries TRBV30 and TRBJ1-6, with 7 bases lining up with TRBD1. After removal of 0 bases from V and 7 bases from J, the junction contained 3 bases not matched to a gene. There are 14 residues in the CDR3. The germline V gene encodes CDR1 GTSNPN and CDR2 SVGIG (reference sequence). The CDR3 region is CAWSVGQLNSPLHF. DNA for the CDR3: TGTGCCTGGAGTGTGGGACAGCTGAATTCACCCCTCCACTTT.

This clone was picked up many times. V usage is TRBV5-1 and J usage is TRBJ1-1; D gene ambiguous. Germline values: CDR1 SGHRS, CDR2 YFSETQ. This CDR3 contains 14 residues. V dropped 4 bases and J dropped 1 base, with 11 bases sitting between them. CDR3 nucleotide sequence: TGCGCCAGCAGCCCTCGGACCGAGAACACTGAAGCTTTCTTT. Its protein product is CASSPRTENTEAFF. Looking up the rest from reference TRBV5-1 and TRBJ1-1 gives the full variable domain: KAGVTQTPRYLIKTRGQQVTLSCSPISGHRSVSWYQQTPGQGLQFLFEYFSETQRNKGNFPGRFSGRQFSNSRSEMNVSTLELGDSALYLCASSPRTENTEAFFGQGTRLTVV.

This clone was found a few times. This chain links TRBV6-1 with TRBJ2-2; D not certain. Trimming took 6 bases from V and 3 from J, leaving 11 bases between them. The V gene's germline CDR1 is MNHNS and CDR2 SASEGT. The CDR3 is made up of 14 amino acids. CDR3 sequence (DNA): TGTGCCAGCAGCCCCCAGGACGACACCGGGGAGCTGTTTTTT. Amino acids: CASSPQDDTGELFF.

The chain couples TRBV6-9 to TRBJ2-1, with D possibly being TRBD2 (5 bases). This CDR3 is built from 13 residues. Per the germline V gene, CDR1 is MNHGY and CDR2 is SVAAGI. V dropped 4 bases and J dropped 7 bases, with 11 bases sitting between them. In nucleotides, the CDR3 is TGTGCCAGCAGTTGGGGAGTGGCGAATGAGCAGTTCTTC. Encoded protein: CASSWGVANEQFF.

CDR3 sequence: CSARGGQSGQPQHF. The DNA for the CDR3 is TGCAGTGCTAGGGGTGGACAGTCTGGACAGCCCCAGCATTTT. The chain employs TRBV20-1 and TRBJ1-5; perhaps TRBD1 as D (6 bases). The CDR3 has 14 amino acids. CDR1 is DFQATT and CDR2 is SNEGSKA in the germline V gene (reference sequence). Deletions cut 3 bases from V and 7 bases from J, with 16 bases between.

This clone appeared many times. The genes are TRBV19 and TRBJ1-2; a weak D match, TRBD1 (6 bases). Germline V CDR1 and CDR2: LNHDA, SQIVND (reference sequence). With 6 bases removed from V and 4 bases from J, the gap between germline ends came to 15 bases. The CDR3 contains 14 residues. The CDR3 here is CASRKFGGRYGYTF. CDR3 DNA: TGTGCCAGTAGGAAGTTTGGGGGCCGCTATGGCTACACCTTC.